These 2 T cell receptor beta chains were all obtained from the same sample, sequenced in a study of T cells in Graves' hyperthyroidism and ophthalmopathy (dated by TCRdb to the late 2010s). Library preparation used multiplex PCR. The instrument was an Illumina HiSeq 2000. Amplification of TCR beta CDR3 regions was carried out from RNA transcripts. The TCR CDR3 was subjected to a first round of RT-PCR using the HTBI primer set and the Qiagen OneStep RT-PCR kit. Using fastp at Q25 and MiXCR, TCRdb reprocessed the public reads and kept productive beta chains. Rows with a matching CDR3 protein are joined into one entry that keeps the most common DNA and genes. Here the sample has 500,000 to 800,000 distinct CDR3 sequences; about 45% occur a single time. The ten largest clones take up roughly 7.2% of the sample. The sample consisted of peripheral blood or thyroid tissue (not recorded which). These receptors were collected from an adult man with Graves' disease, either hyperthyroidism or ophthalmopathy (not recorded which).

This clonotype came up many times. The J gene is TRBJ2-7, the V gene TRBV20-1; a possible D gene is TRBD2 (5 bases). The germline V gene has CDR1 DFQATT and CDR2 SNEGSKA (reference sequence). Trimming removed 6 bases at V and 1 base at J, with 7 bases between. The CDR3 is made up of 11 amino acids. The CDR3 protein is CSARTSYEQYF. The CDR3, as DNA: TGCAGTGCCAGGACTTCCTACGAGCAGTACTTC.

This sequence joins TRBV10-3 and TRBJ2-7; 8 bases align to TRBD2. CDR1 ENHRY and CDR2 SYGVKD come from the germline V gene. The CDR3 length is 15 residues. J gave up 3 bases and V 10 bases, and 14 bases lay outside the gene matches. The CDR3 loop reads CASNSPSGSGYEQYF. For the CDR3, the DNA is TGTGCCAGCAACTCCCCCAGCGGGAGCGGCTACGAGCAGTACTTC.